Presented here are 32 T cell receptor beta chains from one specimen sequenced in a study of identifying expanded T cells in peripheral blood. The protocol was immunoSEQ multiplex PCR, while the TCRdb copy is restricted to in-frame clones and leaves out a portion. The sample has around 100,000 clones, roughly 88% seen once. The sample taken for sequencing was blood. The receptors come from a person aged 18 to 75 in good health.

This chain links TRBV19 with TRBJ1-4; TRBD1 aligns across 9 bases. Germline values: CDR1 LNHDA, CDR2 SQIVND (reference sequence). V gave up 5 bases and J gave up 5 bases; unmatched junction bases: 9. The CDR3 covers 16 residues. DNA of the CDR3: TGTGCCAGTAGTTACCCCCGGGACAGGGAAAATGAAAAACTGTTTTTT. Its translation: CASSYPRDRENEKLFF.

The chain is built from TRBV11-2 and TRBJ2-7; TRBD2 matches 12 bases. Germline trimming cut 1 base from V and 2 bases from J; bases unmatched to any gene: 6. The V gene's germline CDR1 is SGHAT and CDR2 FQNNGV. The CDR3 loop spans 17 amino acids. This CDR3 reads CASSLGTSGMATYEQYF. CDR3 DNA: TGTGCCAGCAGCTTAGGGACTAGCGGGATGGCAACCTACGAGCAGTACTTC.

The chain links TRBV13 to TRBJ1-3; D unclear. V was cut by 4 bases and J by 0 bases, with 7 bases left in between. The germline V gene encodes CDR1 PRHDT and CDR2 FYEKMQ (reference sequence). The CDR3 has 14 amino acids. The CDR3 region has the DNA TGTGCCAGCAGCTCCACCCACTCTGGAAACACCATATATTTT. Translating gives CASSSTHSGNTIYF.

This clone was observed a single time. J is TRBJ2-1 and V is TRBV5-1, with 7 bases matching TRBD1. CDR1 is SGHRS, CDR2 YFSETQ, per germline. Losses at the gene ends were 4 bases for V and 3 bases for J; bases not matched to a gene: 7. The CDR3 is 15 amino acids. The chain's CDR3 is CASSPGQVLYNEQFF. CDR3 coding DNA: TGCGCCAGCAGCCCCGGACAGGTCCTCTACAATGAGCAGTTCTTC. The full variable domain, with the rest looked up from reference TRBV5-1 and TRBJ2-1, is KAGVTQTPRYLIKTRGQQVTLSCSPISGHRSVSWYQQTPGQGLQFLFEYFSETQRNKGNFPGRFSGRQFSNSRSEMNVSTLELGDSALYLCASSPGQVLYNEQFFGPGTRLTVL.

This chain links TRBV5-1 with TRBJ2-1; maybe TRBD2 (6 bases). V lost 0 bases, J lost 4 bases, and 17 bases lay in between. The CDR3 has 17 amino acids. Germline V gives CDR1 SGHRS, CDR2 YFSETQ. The CDR3 nucleotides read TGCGCCAGCAGCTTGGTCGGGGGTGTGGGGCAGTACAATGAGCAGTTCTTC. Translation: CASSLVGGVGQYNEQFF.

V usage is TRBV5-6 and J usage is TRBJ1-2; D not certain. Between the trimmed V and J ends, which lost 4 bases and 9 bases, there was a span of 19 bases. In germline, CDR1 is SGHDT, CDR2 YYEEEE. This CDR3 has 14 residues. CDR3 loop: CASSPLIEGLSYTF. CDR3 DNA sequence: TGTGCCAGCAGCCCGCTAATAGAGGGATTAAGCTACACCTTC. The full variable domain, its missing parts supplied by reference TRBV5-6 and TRBJ1-2, is DAGVTQSPTHLIKTRGQQVTLRCSPKSGHDTVSWYQQALGQGPQFIFQYYEEEERQRGNFPDRFSGHQFPNYSSELNVNALLLGDSALYLCASSPLIEGLSYTFGSGTRLTVV.

V gene TRBV29-1 combines with J gene TRBJ1-2, with 11 bases lining up with TRBD1. J was trimmed by 8 bases and V by 0 bases; bases with no gene match: 8. The CDR3 extends over 15 amino acids. Germline V gene data show CDR1 as SQVTM and CDR2 as ANQGSEA. The CDR3 DNA reads TGCAGCGTTGAAGATCGGGACAGGGGGAGCGAGGGCTACACCTTC. It translates to CSVEDRDRGSEGYTF.

The chain recombines TRBV9 with TRBJ2-3; the D is unclear. The CDR3 is made up of 14 amino acids. Trimming shortened V by 3 bases and J by 5 bases, and 13 bases separated the two germline ends. CDR1 and CDR2 (germline): SGDLS, YYNGEE. The CDR3 sequence: CASSEGDPQDTQYF. In DNA, the CDR3 is TGTGCCAGCAGCGAAGGAGACCCACAAGATACGCAGTATTTT.

CDR3 sequence (DNA): TGTGCCAGCAGTTACGACAGATACAACTATGGCTACACCTTC. Amino acids: CASSYDRYNYGYTF. This sequence joins TRBV6-6 and TRBJ1-2; D might be TRBD1 (5 bases). V lost 2 bases and J 2 bases, leaving 9 bases between the germline ends. Germline values: CDR1 MNHNY, CDR2 SVGAGI (reference sequence). The CDR3 loop spans 14 amino acids.

The V and J genes are TRBV4-1 and TRBJ2-1; unclear D gene. Germline V gene data show CDR1 as MGHRA and CDR2 as YSYEKL. V lost 4 bases, J lost 4 bases, and 20 bases lay in between. CDR3 size: 17 residues. CDR3 residues: CASSPSRLGAQYNEQFF. The CDR3 nucleotides are TGCGCCAGCAGCCCCAGTCGTCTTGGAGCGCAATACAATGAGCAGTTCTTC.

The J gene is TRBJ1-1, the V gene TRBV9; 7 bases agree with TRBD1. The CDR3 totals 20 residues. V gave up 0 bases and J gave up 4 bases; unmatched junction bases: 21. Germline V gene data show CDR1 as SGDLS and CDR2 as YYNGEE. CDR3 region: CASSVASTALGTALSTEAFF. The CDR3 bases are TGTGCCAGCAGCGTAGCTTCGACGGCCTTAGGGACAGCTTTATCCACTGAAGCTTTCTTT.

The chain uses TRBV7-6 and TRBJ2-1, with D maybe TRBD1 (5 bases). The ends were cut back, 2 bases at V and 6 bases at J, with 11 bases in the middle. This CDR3 contains 14 residues. Germline CDR1 and CDR2: SGHVS and FNYEAQ. The chain's CDR3 is CASSLQGRGNEQFF. The CDR3 DNA sequence: TGTGCCAGCAGCTTACAGGGTAGGGGCAATGAGCAGTTCTTC.

The CDR3 sequence is CASKRQMNTEAFF. CDR3 nucleotides: TGTGCCAGCAAGAGACAGATGAACACTGAAGCTTTCTTT. The V call is TRBV6-5, the J call TRBJ1-1; a possible D gene is TRBD1 (5 bases). The CDR3 totals 13 residues. Trimming took 7 bases from V and 0 from J, leaving 9 bases between them. Germline values: CDR1 MNHEY, CDR2 SVGAGI.

The chain couples TRBV5-6 to TRBJ2-7; TRBD2 is a possible D gene (5 bases). Germline loops: CDR1 SGHDT, CDR2 YYEEEE. V shed 0 bases and J shed 4 bases, with 14 bases lying between them. The CDR3 runs to 15 residues. The CDR3 DNA sequence: TGTGCCAGCAGCTTGGGAGGGCAGTTTCGGTACGAGCAGTACTTC. It encodes CASSLGGQFRYEQYF. Together with reference TRBV5-6 and TRBJ2-7, the CDR3 gives the full variable domain: DAGVTQSPTHLIKTRGQQVTLRCSPKSGHDTVSWYQQALGQGPQFIFQYYEEEERQRGNFPDRFSGHQFPNYSSELNVNALLLGDSALYLCASSLGGQFRYEQYFGPGTRLTVT.

The J gene is TRBJ1-3, the V gene TRBV10-3; 7 bases match TRBD1. The germline V gene has CDR1 ENHRY and CDR2 SYGVKD. Losses at the gene ends were 10 bases for V and 2 bases for J; bases not matched to a gene: 8. The CDR3 extends over 14 amino acids. The CDR3 DNA sequence: TGTGCCACCGGGGGTGACAGGGCTGGAAACACCATATATTTT. Its protein product is CATGGDRAGNTIYF.

V is TRBV5-4 and J is TRBJ2-7; 9 nucleotides line up with TRBD1. After removal of 0 bases from V and 5 bases from J, the junction contained 3 bases not matched to a gene. Germline CDR1 is SGHNT and CDR2 is YYREEE (reference sequence). The CDR3 runs 14 residues. CDR3 in DNA: TGTGCCAGCAGCTTGGACAGGGGGCTCCACGAGCAGTACTTC. It is translated as CASSLDRGLHEQYF.

The rearrangement uses TRBV5-4 and TRBJ2-2; D remains ambiguous. Per the germline V gene, CDR1 is SGHNT and CDR2 is YYREEE (reference sequence). The V end lost 7 bases, the J end lost 4 bases, and 8 bases lay between the germline ends. The CDR3 has 12 residues. This CDR3 is CASGLGTGELFF. CDR3 coding DNA: TGTGCCAGCGGCCTCGGCACCGGGGAGCTGTTTTTT.

This clone was seen only a few times. The chain recombines TRBV7-9 with TRBJ1-1; possible D gene TRBD1, 5 bases. Germline loops: CDR1 SEHNR, CDR2 FQNEAQ (reference sequence). CDR3 length: 16 amino acids. Trimming removed 2 bases from V and 2 bases from J, with 15 bases in between. This chain's CDR3 is CASSLYGGRGNTEAFF. In DNA, the CDR3 is TGTGCCAGCAGCTTATATGGGGGGAGAGGCAACACTGAAGCTTTCTTT.

The chain has TRBV6-5 and TRBJ1-2; D ambiguous. Germline V CDR1 and CDR2: MNHEY, SVGAGI. The germline V and J ends were trimmed by 5 bases and 8 bases, with 18 bases remaining between them. This CDR3 is built from 14 residues. Written as DNA, the CDR3 is TGTGCCAGCAGTGCCAACAAGCCCTCCGGCGGCTACACCTTC. Encoded protein: CASSANKPSGGYTF.

This clone was recorded a few times. The V and J genes are TRBV7-9 and TRBJ1-5; D is unresolved. There are 14 residues in the CDR3. Trimming removed 6 bases from V and 0 bases from J, with 9 bases in between. Germline V gives CDR1 SEHNR, CDR2 FQNEAQ (reference sequence). The CDR3 DNA reads TGTGCCAGCAGTCAGACCTATAGCAATCAGCCCCAGCATTTT. Protein product: CASSQTYSNQPQHF.

On this clone itself: The junction and the germline gene differ at one end; a read error may be behind it. The chain employs TRBV4-1 and TRBJ2-3; a weak D match, TRBD1 (6 bases). Germline V CDR1 and CDR2: MGHRA, YSYEKL. This CDR3 is built from 11 residues. The CDR3 nucleotides read TGCGCCAGCAGCCAAGACCGGACAGCTCATTTT. It yields the protein CASSQDRTAHF.

This chain joins TRBV18 and TRBJ1-5; 7 bases are a match to TRBD1. Germline assignment: CDR1 KGHSH and CDR2 LQKENI. J lost 7 bases, V lost 3 bases, and 21 bases had no gene match. The CDR3 runs 19 residues. The CDR3 DNA reads as TGTGCCAGCTCACCGCAAATTACTTCAGGGGGTACCCAGGAACAGCCCCAGCATTTT. Its protein product is CASSPQITSGGTQEQPQHF.

This clone was recorded once. The V and J genes are TRBV7-7 and TRBJ2-5; D ambiguous. CDR1 SSHAT and CDR2 FNYEAQ come from the germline V gene (reference sequence). The CDR3 spans 16 residues. The V and J ends lost 5 bases and 2 bases respectively, with 18 bases between them. CDR3 sequence: CASSLGLGEIQETQYF. The CDR3, as DNA: TGTGCCAGCAGCCTAGGATTAGGAGAGATTCAAGAGACCCAGTACTTC. The full variable domain, rest sourced from reference TRBV7-7 and TRBJ2-5, is GAGVSQSPRYKVTKRGQDVTLRCDPISSHATLYWYQQALGQGPEFLTYFNYEAQPDKSGLPSDRFSAERPEGSISTLTIQRTEQRDSAMYRCASSLGLGEIQETQYFGPGTRLLVL.

Only a few counts were recorded for this clone. The chain joins TRBV7-9 to TRBJ1-1; 7 bases match TRBD1. V lost 5 bases to trimming and J lost 4 bases; unmatched junction nucleotides: 7. This CDR3 comprises 14 residues. Per germline, CDR1 SEHNR and CDR2 FQNEAQ (reference sequence). The CDR3 sequence: CASSRDSGSTEAFF. The CDR3 DNA reads as TGTGCCAGCAGCCGGGACAGTGGTAGCACTGAAGCTTTCTTT.

The J gene is TRBJ2-4, the V gene TRBV5-6, with 7 nucleotides matching TRBD2. V was pared by 6 bases and J by 1 base, with 4 bases of the junction left unmatched. CDR1 is SGHDT and CDR2 is YYEEEE in the germline V gene. The CDR3 consists of 14 residues. CDR3 sequence (DNA): TGTGCCAGCACCTTCGGGGGGGCCAAAAACATTCAGTACTTC. It is translated as CASTFGGAKNIQYF.

This chain connects TRBV7-3 to TRBJ2-1, with 11 nucleotides matching TRBD1. J gave up 10 bases and V 5 bases, and 10 bases lay outside the gene matches. This CDR3 is 15 amino acids long. The germline CDR1 and CDR2 sequences are SGHTA and FQGTGA. The CDR3 DNA reads as TGTGCCAGCAGCCGATTTCCGGGACAGGGGGTGGAGCAGTTCTTC. Amino acid sequence: CASSRFPGQGVEQFF.

The chain couples TRBV11-1 to TRBJ2-1; perhaps TRBD1 as D (5 bases). CDR3 length: 12 amino acids. Trimming removed 6 bases from V and 12 bases from J, with 15 bases in between. The germline CDR1 and CDR2 sequences are SGHAT and FQDESV (reference sequence). CDR3 residues: CASSSTGPRQFF. CDR3 nucleotide sequence: TGTGCCAGCAGTTCCACAGGACCCCGGCAGTTCTTC.

The rearrangement joins TRBV2 to TRBJ2-7, with TRBD1 matching over 8 bases. This CDR3 contains 13 residues. Germline lookup yields CDR1 SNHLY and CDR2 FYNNEI. V was pared by 6 bases and J by 4 bases, with 5 bases of the junction left unmatched. This CDR3 is CASRSRGQYEQYF. As DNA, the CDR3 is TGTGCCAGCAGATCCAGGGGGCAGTACGAGCAGTACTTC. The complete variable domain, with remaining parts taken from reference TRBV2 and TRBJ2-7, reads EPEVTQTPSHQVTQMGQEVILRCVPISNHLYFYWYRQILGQKVEFLVSFYNNEISEKSEIFDDQFSVERPDGSNFTLKIRSTKLEDSAMYFCASRSRGQYEQYFGPGTRLTVT.

The chain employs TRBV29-1 and TRBJ1-3; 7 bases line up with TRBD1. Germline V gene data show CDR1 as SQVTM and CDR2 as ANQGSEA. The CDR3 sequence is 11 residues long. The CDR3 here is CAGGSGNTIYF. The CDR3 DNA follows: TGCGCAGGGGGCTCTGGAAACACCATATATTTT.

This chain links TRBV7-3 with TRBJ2-5; either TRBD1 or TRBD2 may fit D (6 bases each). The germline V and J ends were trimmed by 0 bases and 2 bases, with 10 bases remaining between them. Germline loops: CDR1 SGHTA, CDR2 FQGTGA. This CDR3 comprises 15 residues. CDR3 loop: CASSLTSGAQETQYF. The DNA for the CDR3 is TGTGCCAGCAGCTTAACTTCGGGGGCGCAAGAGACCCAGTACTTC.

This sequence joins TRBV5-1 and TRBJ2-3; 7 nucleotides align to TRBD2. The CDR3 spans 18 residues. The J segment lost 1 base and the V segment lost 2 bases, leaving 13 bases of the junction unmatched. CDR1 is SGHRS and CDR2 is YFSETQ in the germline V gene. The CDR3 loop reads CASSFSRTGSGGTDTQYF. For the CDR3, the DNA is TGCGCCAGCAGCTTCTCTCGGACTGGCAGCGGGGGCACAGATACGCAGTATTTT. The full variable domain, in which reference TRBV5-1 and TRBJ2-3 provide the parts outside the CDR3, is KAGVTQTPRYLIKTRGQQVTLSCSPISGHRSVSWYQQTPGQGLQFLFEYFSETQRNKGNFPGRFSGRQFSNSRSEMNVSTLELGDSALYLCASSFSRTGSGGTDTQYFGPGTRLTVL.

DNA for the CDR3: TGTGCCAGCAGCTTGGGGCGGAACGAGCAGTACTTC. This codes for CASSLGRNEQYF. The J gene is TRBJ2-7, the V gene TRBV7-9; the D gene is possibly TRBD1 (5 bases). The CDR3 is made up of 12 amino acids. Trimming left V 3 bases short and J 5 bases short, with 8 bases between. CDR1 is SEHNR and CDR2 is FQNEAQ in the germline V gene (reference sequence). Complete variable domain (other parts from reference TRBV7-9 and TRBJ2-7): DTGVSQNPRHKITKRGQNVTFRCDPISEHNRLYWYRQTLGQGPEFLTYFQNEAQLEKSRLLSDRFSAERPKGSFSTLEIQRTEQGDSAMYLCASSLGRNEQYFGPGTRLTVT.